A selection of T cell receptor beta chains follows, all from one sample in a study of shared clonotypes between healthy human individuals. Generated by immunoSEQ multiplex PCR, the TCRdb table keeps only in-frame clones and is missing some. This table has about 680,000 clones, 55% to 85% appearing once. The specimen was memory CD4+ T cells sorted from blood. The receptors come from a woman in her thirties in good health. CDR3s include the opening cysteine and the closing phenylalanine or tryptophan. The order of the fields is clone size, D gene, J gene, V gene, CDR3 DNA, CDR3 protein. The D gene is left open where the match is weak. The size entry is marked missing in some rows and otherwise reads once, few, many or a size class.

>-|-|TRBJ1-1|TRBV28
TGTGCCAGCACGGACAGAATCAATGAAGCTTTCTTT
CASTDRINEAFF
>many|-|TRBJ1-2|TRBV10-3
TGTGCCATCACTAGAACAGGGATTGGTAACTATGGCTACACCTTC
CAITRTGIGNYGYTF
>-|-|TRBJ1-5|TRBV18
TGTGCCAGCTCACCAAGTGTGAGTGGCAATCAGCCCCAGCATTTT
CASSPSVSGNQPQHF
>-|TRBD1|TRBJ2-7|TRBV7-2
TGTGCCAGCAGCCTGGCAGGGGGAAACTCCTACGAGCAGTACTTC
CASSLAGGNSYEQYF
>few|-|TRBJ2-1|TRBV5-1
TGCGCCAGCAGCTTGTCAAGTGCCTCCTACAATGAGCAGTTCTTC
CASSLSSASYNEQFF
>-|-|TRBJ2-1|TRBV6-9
TGTGCCAGCAGTTTACAGGGAGGCAATGGGCAGTTCTTC
CASSLQGGNGQFF
>few|-|TRBJ2-3|TRBV9
TGTGCCAGCAGCGGTACGGGTTACACAGATACGCAGTATTTT
CASSGTGYTDTQYF
>few|-|TRBJ2-5|TRBV6-6
TGTGCCAGCAGTTACGGTCAAGAGACCCAGTACTTC
CASSYGQETQYF
>-|-|TRBJ2-7|TRBV5-5
TGTGCCAGCAGCTCACGCTACGAGCAGTACTTC
CASSSRYEQYF
>-|TRBD2|TRBJ2-3|TRBV9
TGTGCCAGCAGCGTTTGGGCGGGAGACTCGACAGATACGCAGTATTTT
CASSVWAGDSTDTQYF
>-|-|TRBJ2-2|TRBV15
TGTGCCACCAGCGGCCGGGGAGCCGCAACCGGGGAGCTGTTTTTT
CATSGRGAATGELFF
>-|-|TRBJ2-2|TRBV7-9
TGTGCCAGCAGCTTTCTAGGCAATCGGGTCACCGGGGAGCTGTTTTTT
CASSFLGNRVTGELFF
>-|-|TRBJ2-2|TRBV7-2
TGTGCCAGCAGCGTTAATGGTAGATTGTCCACCGGGGAGCTGTTTTTT
CASSVNGRLSTGELFF
>once|-|TRBJ1-1|TRBV14
TGTGCCAGCAGGCAGACCGGCTCAGCGAACACTGAAGCTTTCTTT
CASRQTGSANTEAFF
>-|-|TRBJ1-2|TRBV6-5
TGTGCCAGCAGTCAAAACGAGGGGGTCTACACCTTC
CASSQNEGVYTF
>-|-|TRBJ2-7|TRBV6-1
TGTGCCAGCAGTGACATCCGCTACGAGCAGTACTTC
CASSDIRYEQYF
>few|-|TRBJ2-7|TRBV6-5
TGTGCCAGCAATGGTTTCTACGAGCAGTACTTC
CASNGFYEQYF
>-|TRBD1|TRBJ2-3|TRBV29-1
TGCAGCGTTGATCGACAGGGATTCACAGATACGCAGTATTTT
CSVDRQGFTDTQYF
>-|-|TRBJ2-7|TRBV5-1
TGCGCCAGCAGCCGGGACCAGAGCTCCTACGAGCAGTACTTC
CASSRDQSSYEQYF
>-|-|TRBJ2-3|TRBV7-3
TGTGCCAGCAGCTTAGGGTTTGCGGGATGGGGGACAGATACGCAGTATTTT
CASSLGFAGWGTDTQYF
>-|TRBD2|TRBJ2-7|TRBV27
TGTGCCAGCAGCCCCGCTCCGGGGAGGGAAAACGAGCAGTACTTC
CASSPAPGRENEQYF
>-|-|TRBJ2-7|TRBV28
TGTGCCAGCAGTTTTCAGTTCCCTCCCTACGAGCAGTACTTC
CASSFQFPPYEQYF
>few|TRBD2|TRBJ2-3|TRBV11-2
TGTGCCAGCAGCTCCAGACTAGCTTATACGCAGTATTTT
CASSSRLAYTQYF
>-|-|TRBJ2-1|TRBV12-5
TGTGCTAGTGCCCTCAAAGTAGCCAGGGGCAATGAGCAGTTCTTC
CASALKVARGNEQFF
>few|TRBD1|TRBJ2-5|TRBV27
TGTGCCAGCAGGGGGAACCGGGACAGGGGGGGCCTTCGCCAAGAGACCCAGTACTTC
CASRGNRDRGGLRQETQYF
>-|-|TRBJ1-4|TRBV11-2
TGTGCCAGCAGCCCGGCCCTTCCCGACCGAAAACTGTTTTTT
CASSPALPDRKLFF
>-|-|TRBJ1-4|TRBV19
TGTGCCAGTAGTATCGTAGGGAGAAAAGCAACTAATGAAAAACTGTTTTTT
CASSIVGRKATNEKLFF
>-|-|TRBJ2-7|TRBV6-5
TGTGCCAGCAGCTCCAATTGGGATTCCTACGAGCAGTACTTC
CASSSNWDSYEQYF
>-|TRBD1|TRBJ2-1|TRBV10-3
TGTGCCATCACCGAACAGGGGTACAATGAGCAGTTCTTC
CAITEQGYNEQFF
>-|TRBD1|TRBJ1-2|TRBV9
TGTGCCAGCTTCCGGACAGGGGGATATGGCTACACCTTC
CASFRTGGYGYTF
>-|-|TRBJ1-2|TRBV11-2
TGTGCCAGCAGCTTAGGCCCAGGGACTAACTATGGCTACACCTTC
CASSLGPGTNYGYTF
>-|TRBD2|TRBJ2-5|TRBV5-1
TGCGCCAGCAGCCCGGGGGGGACTAGCGGGGCGTACCAAGAGACCCAGTACTTC
CASSPGGTSGAYQETQYF
>-|-|TRBJ2-1|TRBV30
TGTGCCTGGAGTCGACTCGGGGTCGATGAGCAGTTCTTC
CAWSRLGVDEQFF
>large|-|TRBJ2-6|TRBV4-2
TGTGCCAGCAGCCAAAACAGTCACGGGGAATCTGGGGCCAACGTCCTGACTTTC
CASSQNSHGESGANVLTF
>-|-|TRBJ2-2|TRBV27
TGTGCCAGCAGTTTTGGGGGCGTGAGTGGAGCGAACACCGGGGAGCTGTTTTTT
CASSFGGVSGANTGELFF
>-|-|TRBJ2-3|TRBV5-1
TGCGCCAGCAGCTTTTTTTCGGATACGCAGTATTTT
CASSFFSDTQYF
>-|-|TRBJ1-1|TRBV5-1
TGCGCCAGCAGCTCCTACCAGGAGAACACTGAAGCTTTCTTT
CASSSYQENTEAFF
>few|TRBD1|TRBJ2-2|TRBV4-1
TGCGCCAGCAGCCAACGGGGACAGGCTAACACCGGGGAGCTGTTTTTT
CASSQRGQANTGELFF
>-|-|TRBJ1-4|TRBV5-1
TGCGCCAGCAGCTTGGCCCGGGGGGTTGCAACTAATGAAAAACTGTTTTTT
CASSLARGVATNEKLFF
>-|TRBD1|TRBJ1-3|TRBV7-8
TGTGCCAGCAGCTTAGAGGGACAGGGGGCGAACACCATATATTTT
CASSLEGQGANTIYF
>few|-|TRBJ1-1|TRBV7-2
TGTGCCAGCAGCACAGCCATGAACACTGAAGCTTTCTTT
CASSTAMNTEAFF
>few|-|TRBJ1-2|TRBV5-4
TGTGCCAGCAGGACAGAACAGGCGTCCTATGGCTACACCTTC
CASRTEQASYGYTF
>-|TRBD1|TRBJ2-7|TRBV2
TGTGCCAGCAGTGAAGCAGGGACAGGGTATCGGCAGTACTTC
CASSEAGTGYRQYF
>-|-|TRBJ2-1|TRBV5-1
TGCGCCAGCAGCTTGGACTTAGCCTCCTACAATGAGCAGTTCTTC
CASSLDLASYNEQFF
>-|-|TRBJ2-3|TRBV27
TGTGCCAGCAGTCCTTCCTGGAGCGTGGGCACAGATACGCAGTATTTT
CASSPSWSVGTDTQYF
>-|-|TRBJ1-4|TRBV7-2
TGTGCCAGCAGCTTAGAGGGGTTTTCTACTGAAAAACTGTTTTTT
CASSLEGFSTEKLFF
>once|TRBD2|TRBJ2-2|TRBV29-1
TGCAGCCCACCACGGCTTGGTCTAGCGGGGGCCAGAGGTACCGGGGAGCTGTTTTTT
CSPPRLGLAGARGTGELFF
>-|-|TRBJ1-2|TRBV7-5
TGTGTCAGAAGCCCAGGACCCCAGAACTATGGCTACACCTTC
CVRSPGPQNYGYTF
>few|TRBD1|TRBJ1-2|TRBV5-5
TGTGCCAGCAGCACCCGCCACAGGGGTTTTGACTATGGCTACACCTTC
CASSTRHRGFDYGYTF
>-|-|TRBJ2-3|TRBV18
TGTGCCAGCTCACTGGGACCAACCACAGATACGCAGTATTTT
CASSLGPTTDTQYF
>-|TRBD1|TRBJ2-7|TRBV18
TGTGCCAGCTCACCCGGGACAGGCCAAAGCGAGCAGTACTTC
CASSPGTGQSEQYF
>-|-|TRBJ2-1|TRBV4-2
TGTGCCAGCAGCCAAGTAACATCGATGGCGGGCCTGATCTACAATGAGCAGTTCTTC
CASSQVTSMAGLIYNEQFF
>few|TRBD2|TRBJ2-1|TRBV10-3
TGTGCCATCAGTGAATTAGCGGGAGATGTCAATGAGCAGTTCTTC
CAISELAGDVNEQFF
>few|-|TRBJ2-2|TRBV28
TGTGCCAGCAATTCCCATGGGGGGACCGGGGAGCTGTTTTTT
CASNSHGGTGELFF
>-|TRBD1|TRBJ2-7|TRBV4-1
TGCGCCAGCAGCCAAACCGGGACAGTAATTCGCCACGAGCAGTACTTC
CASSQTGTVIRHEQYF